The 2 T cell receptor beta chains presented below share a single source sample, sequenced in a study of cytomegalovirus exposure and HLA in healthy donors. Vbeta (60) and Jbeta (13) primers were used in the PCR. Method: immunoSEQ multiplex PCR; TCRdb's copy keeps in-frame clones and lacks some. This sample's clone table lists some 84,000 clones. Material: PBMCs. The source of these receptors is a man aged 45-65 years in good health and CMV-seronegative.

This rearrangement joins TRBV6-5 to TRBJ1-4; tentative D call: TRBD1 (5 bases). Germline-derived CDR1 and CDR2 are MNHEY and SVGAGI. V gave up 3 bases and J gave up 3 bases, with 14 bases separating them. The length of the CDR3 is 16 residues. CDR3 in amino acids: CASSYVGGVANEKLFF. As DNA, the CDR3 is TGTGCCAGCAGTTATGTCGGGGGGGTTGCTAATGAAAAACTGTTTTTT.

The chain recombines TRBV2 with TRBJ2-3, with D perhaps TRBD1 (5 bases). The CDR3 has 16 residues. Trimming left V 6 bases short and J 1 base short, with 17 bases between. Germline V gene lookup returns CDR1 SNHLY and CDR2 FYNNEI. The CDR3 DNA sequence: TGTGCCAGCAGGCTAACAGGCTCACCCGGCACAGATACGCAGTATTTT. Residues: CASRLTGSPGTDTQYF.